This is a list of T cell receptor beta chains from one sample in a study of blood T cell repertoires in COVID-19. TCRdb keeps only in-frame clones here, not all; method: immunoSEQ multiplex PCR. The repertoire includes 350,000 or so clones, around four fifths of them detected once, and under 3% sits in the top ten. The sample taken for sequencing was peripheral blood. Receptor source: a man aged 25 to 45 with active or convalescent COVID-19. Each CDR3 is given with its conserved first and last residue. D genes are given only for firm matches. Size values are once, few and many counts, or a class for expanded clones, and some rows have none.

TRBV2	.	once	TRBJ2-7	CASRQIPGEQYF	TGTGCCAGCAGACAGATACCCGGCGAGCAGTACTTC
TRBV15	.	once	TRBJ1-4	CATSRDPSSPEEFF	TGTGCCACCTCGCGGGACCCCTCTTCCCCTGAAGAGTTTTTT
TRBV27	TRBD1	once	TRBJ2-3	CASSLWGQGKDTQYF	TGTGCCAGCAGTTTATGGGGACAGGGTAAAGATACGCAGTATTTT
TRBV18	TRBD1	.	TRBJ1-6	CASSPSGTDNSPLHF	TGTGCCAGCTCACCCTCCGGGACAGATAATTCACCCCTCCACTTT
TRBV5-1	TRBD1	.	TRBJ2-3	CASSLGQGATTDTQYF	TGCGCCAGCAGCTTGGGACAGGGGGCTACCACAGATACGCAGTATTTT
TRBV24-1	TRBD2	.	TRBJ2-3	CATSDLGGGHTDTQYF	TGTGCCACCAGTGATTTAGGCGGGGGGCACACAGATACGCAGTATTTT
TRBV4-2	TRBD2	many	TRBJ2-7	CASSQDQAGGLYEQYF	TGTGCCAGCAGCCAAGATCAGGCGGGGGGACTCTACGAGCAGTACTTC
TRBV7-2	.	few	TRBJ2-7	CASSLGRVRGEQYF	TGTGCCAGCAGCTTAGGAAGGGTCCGGGGCGAGCAGTACTTC
TRBV5-6	.	.	TRBJ2-3	CASSFSGTRSTDTQYF	TGTGCCAGCAGCTTCTCCGGGACAAGGAGCACAGATACGCAGTATTTT
TRBV28	TRBD2	once	TRBJ2-3	CASKASGDSTDTQYF	TGTGCCAGCAAGGCTAGCGGGGATAGCACAGATACGCAGTATTTT
TRBV13	TRBD1	.	TRBJ1-1	CASSPGTGVLNTEAFF	TGTGCCAGCAGTCCCGGGACAGGAGTACTGAACACTGAAGCTTTCTTT
TRBV7-9	.	few	TRBJ2-7	CASSLAAGSYEQYF	TGTGCCAGCAGCTTAGCGGCAGGGTCCTACGAGCAGTACTTC
TRBV5-1	.	.	TRBJ1-2	CASSLQGAYGYTF	TGCGCCAGCAGCTTACAGGGAGCATATGGCTACACCTTC
TRBV4-3	.	.	TRBJ2-4	CASSQDRREATVYIQYF	TGCGCCAGCAGCCAAGATCGTCGAGAGGCCACGGTATACATTCAGTACTTC
TRBV6-6	TRBD1	.	TRBJ2-4	CASSYSGQDDIQYF	TGTGCCAGCAGTTACTCGGGACAGGACGACATTCAGTACTTC
TRBV30	.	.	TRBJ2-3	CAWSEFRGADTQYF	TGTGCCTGGAGTGAGTTCAGGGGGGCAGATACGCAGTATTTT
TRBV28	.	.	TRBJ2-1	CASSSGGRNEQFF	TGTGCCAGCAGTTCAGGAGGGAGGAATGAGCAGTTCTTC
TRBV11-2	.	.	TRBJ1-6	CASSWLVPSYNSPLHF	TGTGCCAGCAGTTGGCTGGTTCCCTCCTATAATTCACCCCTCCACTTT
TRBV9	.	once	TRBJ2-1	CASSVTVGNEQFF	TGTGCCAGCAGCGTGACAGTAGGCAATGAGCAGTTCTTC
TRBV27	TRBD2	.	TRBJ2-1	CASSDLAGGVGEQFF	TGTGCCAGCAGTGATCTAGCGGGAGGGGTCGGAGAGCAGTTCTTC
TRBV18	.	few	TRBJ2-7	CASSPGLLYEQYF	TGTGCCAGCTCACCTGGACTCTTATACGAGCAGTACTTC
TRBV18	TRBD1	.	TRBJ1-1	CASSQRTGNTEAFF	TGTGCCAGCTCACAACGGACAGGGAACACTGAAGCTTTCTTT
TRBV5-5	.	.	TRBJ2-1	CASALWQVPREQFF	TGTGCCAGCGCCCTCTGGCAGGTCCCTCGGGAGCAGTTCTTC
TRBV6-5	.	.	TRBJ2-7	CALPLRYEQYF	TGTGCCCTTCCCCTCCGCTACGAGCAGTACTTC
TRBV4-1	.	once	TRBJ2-1	CASSPRDNNEQFF	TGCGCCAGCAGCCCCCGGGACAACAATGAGCAGTTCTTC
TRBV5-5	TRBD1	.	TRBJ1-6	CASSWTGDIQHSPLHF	TGTGCCAGCAGCTGGACAGGTGATATACAACATTCACCCCTCCACTTT
TRBV5-4	.	once	TRBJ2-2	CASREGWNTGELFF	TGTGCCAGCAGAGAGGGTTGGAACACCGGGGAGCTGTTTTTT
TRBV4-1	.	.	TRBJ2-7	CASSQEAGQGHEQYF	TGCGCCAGCAGCCAAGAGGCAGGTCAAGGCCACGAGCAGTACTTC
TRBV6-1	.	few	TRBJ1-5	CASSEQRTGTGSPQHF	TGTGCCAGCAGTGAACAGAGGACGGGAACGGGATCGCCCCAGCATTTT
TRBV4-1	.	.	TRBJ2-5	CASSQEVSRTPQYF	TGCGCCAGCAGCCAAGAGGTTAGCCGAACCCCCCAGTACTTC
TRBV6-1	.	.	TRBJ2-2	CASSPDMATGELFF	TGTGCCAGCAGTCCTGACATGGCCACCGGGGAGCTGTTTTTT
TRBV5-6	.	.	TRBJ2-5	CASSPVGAGETQYF	TGTGCCAGCAGCCCCGTTGGGGCTGGTGAGACCCAGTACTTC
TRBV19	.	.	TRBJ1-1	CASSISTNTEAFF	TGTGCCAGTAGTATAAGTACAAACACTGAAGCTTTCTTT
TRBV19	.	few	TRBJ1-5	CASGRDNWSVQHF	TGTGCCAGTGGCCGGGACAATTGGTCGGTCCAGCATTTT
TRBV9	TRBD1	once	TRBJ1-3	CASTLDRGYGNTIYF	TGTGCCAGCACCCTCGACAGGGGATATGGAAACACCATATATTTT
TRBV27	TRBD1	.	TRBJ2-3	CASSPTGVGQYF	TGTGCCAGCAGTCCGACAGGGGTAGGGCAGTATTTT
TRBV3-1/TRBV3-2	TRBD2	few	TRBJ2-7	CASSQEREYEQYF	TGTGCCAGCAGCCAAGAGCGGGAGTACGAGCAGTACTTC
TRBV29-1	TRBD1	.	TRBJ1-5	CSVTGTGNGQPQHF	TGCAGCGTTACCGGGACAGGGAATGGGCAGCCCCAGCATTTT
TRBV7-3	.	.	TRBJ2-3	CASSPTVQGTDTQYF	TGTGCCAGCAGCCCAACGGTACAGGGAACAGATACGCAGTATTTT
TRBV19	.	.	TRBJ1-1	CASSPHPSTEAFF	TGTGCCAGTAGTCCCCACCCGAGCACTGAAGCTTTCTTT
TRBV28	.	few	TRBJ1-5	CASSWKGVSNQPQHF	TGTGCCAGCAGTTGGAAAGGGGTTAGCAATCAGCCCCAGCATTTT
TRBV6-2/TRBV6-3	TRBD2	.	TRBJ2-7	CASSYSIPTSGGIRNYEQYF	TGTGCCAGCAGTTACTCGATTCCGACTAGCGGGGGCATAAGGAACTACGAGCAGTACTTC
TRBV5-1	.	.	TRBJ2-5	CASSLTRETQYF	TGCGCCAGCAGCTTGACCCGGGAGACCCAGTACTTC
TRBV30	.	.	TRBJ2-7	CAWSSDSPYEQYF	TGTGCCTGGAGTTCGGACAGTCCCTACGAGCAGTACTTC